This TCR beta chain stems from a study of T-cell memory formation after mild COVID-19. Study-wide points: There was no confirmation that second-wave clones peaking on day 37 were SARS-CoV-2 specific. Researchers found some responding clones in pre-infection memory, a sign that cross-reactive memory joined.

Germline CDR1 reads SEHNR; CDR2 reads FQNEAQ (reference sequence). The CDR3 is 14 residues long. TCRdb reprocessed the 5' RACE reads via MiXCR and lists one record per CDR3 protein. The sample records roughly 200,000 distinct CDR3 sequences, about 22% being singletons. A remark on this clonotype: Its antigen is currently unknown. One end of the junction varies from germline; a read error may be responsible.

The sequencing sample was made of PBMCs or a T cell subset sorted from them (not recorded which). This chain joins TRBV7-9 and TRBJ1-5, with D uncertain. The receptor comes from an adult woman who had mild COVID-19 (a few samples of this study predate the infection). Cell type and time point are not known. CDR3 region: CATDGVTSSQPQHF. DNA for the CDR3: TGTGCCACGGACGGGGTTACCAGCAGTCAGCCCCAGCATTTT.